This T cell receptor beta chain originates from a study of OX40 agonist ivuxolimab in advanced cancers. Study at large: Enrollees could have had prior anti-PD-1, anti-PD-L1 or anti-CTLA-4 therapy, which about 40% had received. Partial responses were observed in three patients, of whom one had hepatocellular carcinoma and two had cutaneous melanoma.

The CDR3 runs to 15 residues. V shed 8 bases and J 5 bases; nucleotides not matched to a gene: 12. CDR1 is MGHDK and CDR2 is SYGVNS in the germline V gene. This clone was seen once. What it recognizes is unknown. Profiled with immunoSEQ multiplex PCR; TCRdb holds only in-frame clones, not every one. The sample shows fewer than 120,000 clones, roughly 89% of them seen only once. Study-wide results and caveats: CD8+ T cells showed, on average, more clonal expansion than CD4+ cells.

This sample comprised CD4+ or CD8+ T cells sorted from blood, obtained in a trial of the OX40 agonist ivuxolimab. The receptor was isolated from an adult with an advanced solid tumor such as melanoma, head and neck, liver or kidney cancer. The rearrangement links TRBV25-1 to TRBJ2-5; 9 bases line up with TRBD1. CDR3 sequence (DNA): TGTGCCAGCGCAGCAAGCTCCGGGACAGGGGAGACCCAGTACTTC. Translating gives CASAASSGTGETQYF.